The clone carrying this T cell receptor (beta chain) was recorded a few times. The antigen remains unidentified. This record comes from a study of T cells in Graves' hyperthyroidism and ophthalmopathy. The study's findings and limits: Also found in blood were most expanded thyroid clonotypes above 0.001. Classification by a 13 V-J model distinguished ophthalmopathy from stable hyperthyroidism.

TCR beta CDR3 regions were amplified from RNA. Carried out on the TCR CDR3, a first-round RT-PCR used the HTBI primer set. TCRdb reprocessed the multiplex PCR reads with MiXCR, giving one entry per CDR3 protein. The data show a few hundred thousand distinct CDR3 sequences, around 15% seen once. The CDR3 totals 16 residues. V was clipped by 3 bases and J by 0 bases, with 10 bases between them. Germline V lookup: CDR1 SGHRS, CDR2 YFSETQ. Fresh peripheral blood, 10 ml, yielded the PBMCs. This sequence joins TRBV5-1 and TRBJ1-6, with D perhaps matching TRBD1 (6 bases). This TCR came from a woman between 40 and 55 years old with Graves' ophthalmopathy. The sequenced sample was blood. CDR3 region: CASSSGQSSYNSPLHF. The CDR3 DNA sequence: TGCGCCAGCAGCTCTGGACAGAGCTCCTATAATTCACCCCTCCACTTT.